This T cell receptor (beta chain) was recorded in a study of T-cell reconstitution after alpha-beta-depleted transplantation in children (dated by TCRdb to 2016 to 2017). Context from the whole study: T-cell immune reconstitution after TCRalphabeta/CD19-depleted allogeneic hematopoietic cell transplantation in children was quantitatively tracked in the study by means of TCR repertoire profiling.

The receptor library was made with PCR. The data were produced on an Illumina HiSeq 2500. TCR library preparation used molecular barcoding, with unique molecular identifiers applied to normalize quantification of the TCRbeta repertoire. TCRdb reran the public reads through fastp at Q25 and MiXCR, keeping productive beta chains. Rows merge per CDR3 protein into single entries with the most common DNA and genes. This sample gives around 380,000 distinct CDR3 sequences in total; roughly 11% of them show up just once. Roughly 6% of the sample is held by the ten biggest clonotypes. The germline V gene provides CDR1 SGHTA and CDR2 FQGNSA. There are 13 amino acids in the CDR3, from cysteine to phenylalanine inclusive. The read is trimmed to its CDR3 DNA, 39 bases read in frame from base 1. The junction carries 10 bases between V and J, which are trimmed by 1 base and 6 bases respectively. This clonotype has a handful of counts. The specificity of this receptor is unknown. Nothing much larger sits one base from this clone, and base qualities are not available.

The chain is made from TRBV7-2 and TRBJ2-7; a confident D gene designation cannot be given. This TCR came from a human donor who donated a stem cell graft to a child with acute myeloid leukemia. The material sequenced was PBMCs from the stem cell graft donor, taken from the stem cell graft. The nucleotide sequence reads TGTGCCAGCAGCTTAGATTACGTGAGCGAGCAGTACTTC. This is translated as CASSLDYVSEQYF.